This T cell receptor beta chain came from a study of blood T cells in healthy people across ages. The CDR3 consists of 13 residues. The V end was cut by 3 bases, the J end by 3 bases, with 8 bases between. The germline CDR1 and CDR2 sequences are KGHDR and SFDVKD. Then a second PCR, running about 7 to 11 cycles, was carried out with a sample-barcoded 5' primer and a J-beta primer mix. In TCRdb, the 5' RACE reads were re-called with MiXCR into one record per CDR3 protein. This sample carries about 1 million distinct CDR3 sequences, 40% to 45% of them seen once, and the ten largest clones take approximately 17%.

V and J are TRBV24-1 and TRBJ2-7; tentative D call: TRBD1 (5 bases). The clonotype originates from a woman aged 55-70 years in good health. Source material: blood. The CDR3 DNA follows: TGTGCCACCAGTGATGGGGCACTCTACGAGCAGTACTTC. Encoded protein: CATSDGALYEQYF.